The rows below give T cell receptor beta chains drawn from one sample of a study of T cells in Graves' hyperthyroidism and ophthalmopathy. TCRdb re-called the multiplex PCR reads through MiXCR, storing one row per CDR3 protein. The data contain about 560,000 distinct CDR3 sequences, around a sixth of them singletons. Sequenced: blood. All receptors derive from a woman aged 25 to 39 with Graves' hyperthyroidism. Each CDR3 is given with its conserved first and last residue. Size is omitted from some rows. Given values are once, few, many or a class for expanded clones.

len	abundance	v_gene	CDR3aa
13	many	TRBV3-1	CASSQSGDNEQFF
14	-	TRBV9	CASSVSQVSYEQYF
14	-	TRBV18	CASSRTGMRNEQFF
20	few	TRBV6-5	CASSYSKRGQGALTWVPQHF
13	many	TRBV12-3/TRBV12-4	CASRGVGNQPQHF
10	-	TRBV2	CASSAEKLFF
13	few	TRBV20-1	CSAAGLVSYEQYF
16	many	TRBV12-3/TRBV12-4	CASSLALAGNHDTQYF
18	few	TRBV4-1	CASSQRDSFIATNEKLFF
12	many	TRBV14	CASSLVYGEQFF
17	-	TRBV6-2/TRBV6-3	CASSSTPGQGFTGELFF
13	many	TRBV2	CASSQTPTGELFF
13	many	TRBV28	CASSPYWGYEQYF
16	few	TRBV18	CASSQNRGSNTGELFF
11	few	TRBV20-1	CSALGGNEQFF
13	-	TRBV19	CASTSGAYNEQFF